This T cell receptor (beta chain) was captured by sequencing in a study of cytomegalovirus exposure and HLA in healthy donors. Study in general: Roughly 180 million T cells yielded 120 million or so unique TCR beta sequences, as an earlier analysis found. Overall study findings and caveats: According to a later analysis, donors in an Asian-associated ancestry cluster reportedly had fewer N-insertions than the roughly 720-donor mean. A prior analysis recorded that most TCR beta V segments were productive about 87% or about 30% of the time.

The PCR employed 60 Vbeta primers together with 13 Jbeta primers. Per the study methods: Per a later analysis, the number of unique TCR beta chains was some 82 million, of which 8.5 million to 11 million were shared. Here immunoSEQ multiplex PCR was the method, and the copy in TCRdb shows in-frame clones only, minus some. The DNA gave D and trimming, while V, J and clone size come from that table. The sample contains 150,000 to 200,000 clones, about three quarters of which appear only once. This clone has more than one count but fewer than ten. Its antigen is not known. V was clipped by 5 bases and J by 0 bases, with 16 bases between them. Germline V CDR1 and CDR2: SGHVS, FNYEAQ. The CDR3 runs 16 residues.

The source material was PBMCs. The receptor's source is a woman aged 25 to 39 in good health and CMV-seropositive. This chain joins TRBV7-6 and TRBJ2-5; unclear D gene. Here the CDR3 DNA reads TGTGCCAGCAGCCCCCATTTACGCACAAACCAAGAGACCCAGTACTTC. It translates to CASSPHLRTNQETQYF. The full variable domain, in which reference TRBV7-6 and TRBJ2-5 provide the parts outside the CDR3, is GAGVSQSPRYKVTKRGQDVALRCDPISGHVSLYWYRQALGQGPEFLTYFNYEAQQDKSGLPNDRFSAERPEGSISTLTIQRTEQRDSAMYRCASSPHLRTNQETQYFGPGTRLLVL.